This entry lists 16 T cell receptor beta chains sequenced from one sample in a study of shared clonotypes between healthy human individuals. CD45RO-negative CD8 cells positively selected for CCR7 made up the naive population, which excluded terminally differentiated effector memory CD45RA+ cells. The table came from immunoSEQ multiplex PCR; TCRdb's copy has only in-frame clones and leaves some out. This table has approximately 2,200,000 clones, about 93% appearing once. Material for sequencing was naive CD8+ T cells from PBMCs. The receptors shown here come from a man aged 18 to 30 in good health. Some clones in this sample may be carry-over from other donors' samples.

CDR3 nucleotides: TGTGCCAGCAGTTACTCGAGCGGCGCCGCATCCTACGAGCAGTACTTC. Its translation is CASSYSSGAASYEQYF. The chain recombines TRBV6-5 with TRBJ2-7; tentative D call: TRBD2 (5 bases). The CDR3 has 16 residues. The V gene lost 0 bases and the J gene lost 1 base, with 13 bases spanning the gap. Germline V lookup: CDR1 MNHEY, CDR2 SVGAGI.

This clone has just one count. The chain recombines TRBV4-3 with TRBJ2-1; the D is unclear. The CDR3 is made up of 17 amino acids. Looked up from germline, CDR1 is LGHNA and CDR2 is YSLEER. Trimming removed 0 bases from V and 3 bases from J, with 15 bases in between. The CDR3 DNA is TGCGCCAGCAGCCAAGAACAAGAGACTGTGAACTACAATGAGCAGTTCTTC. Amino acid sequence: CASSQEQETVNYNEQFF.

This clone has only one observation. The chain employs TRBV4-1 and TRBJ2-1; D not certain. The germline V gene encodes CDR1 MGHRA and CDR2 YSYEKL. V lost 1 base and J 10 bases, leaving 5 bases between the germline ends. The CDR3 runs to 11 residues. This chain's CDR3 is CASSQVREQFF. The CDR3 DNA reads as TGCGCCAGCAGCCAAGTCCGGGAGCAGTTCTTC.

The chain combines TRBV25-1 with TRBJ2-7; 7 nucleotides line up with TRBD1. J gave up 4 bases and V 5 bases, and 14 bases lay outside the gene matches. The CDR3 contains 16 residues. Germline V gene data show CDR1 as MGHDK and CDR2 as SYGVNS. In nucleotides, the CDR3 is TGTGCCAGCAGTCCTACTTTGAGGGACAGCCCATACGAGCAGTACTTC. Residues: CASSPTLRDSPYEQYF.

The rearrangement links TRBV11-2 to TRBJ2-2; no firm D call. The CDR3 covers 13 residues. Trimming took off 1 base at V and 10 bases at J, with 10 bases between the two ends. The V gene's germline CDR1 is SGHAT and CDR2 FQNNGV. This CDR3 reads CASSLGPGVELFF. CDR3 coding DNA: TGTGCCAGCAGCTTAGGTCCGGGTGTGGAGCTGTTTTTT. Full variable domain (missing parts from reference TRBV11-2 and TRBJ2-2): EAGVAQSPRYKIIEKRQSVAFWCNPISGHATLYWYQQILGQGPKLLIQFQNNGVVDDSQLPKDRFSAERLKGVDSTLKIQPAKLEDSAVYLCASSLGPGVELFFGEGSRLTVL.

The chain has TRBV7-9 and TRBJ1-4, with D hard to call. Trimming took off 7 bases at V and 5 bases at J, with 11 bases between the two ends. The CDR3 contains 13 residues. Germline loops: CDR1 SEHNR, CDR2 FQNEAQ (reference sequence). CDR3 bases: TGTGCCAGCACCGGGTCCCCAAATGAAAAACTGTTTTTT. Encoded protein: CASTGSPNEKLFF.

The rearrangement uses TRBV19 and TRBJ2-1; D tentatively fits TRBD1 or TRBD2 (6 bases each). Trimming stripped 3 bases from V and 8 bases from J, with 11 bases between. Germline V gene sequence: CDR1 LNHDA, CDR2 SQIVND (reference sequence). The CDR3 covers 13 residues. This chain's CDR3 is CASSMERGDEQFF. CDR3 nucleotides: TGTGCCAGTAGTATGGAAAGGGGGGATGAGCAGTTCTTC.

The genes are TRBV14 and TRBJ2-7; D remains unclear. Trimming took off 1 base at V and 6 bases at J, with 10 bases between the two ends. CDR1 is SGHDN, CDR2 FVKESK, per germline. This CDR3 has 13 residues. The CDR3 spells CASSQVGPGEQYF. CDR3 DNA sequence: TGTGCCAGCAGCCAAGTTGGGCCGGGCGAGCAGTACTTC.

This rearrangement joins TRBV5-6 to TRBJ1-2; D is unresolved. This CDR3 region has 13 residues. V gave up 0 bases and J gave up 6 bases, with 9 bases separating them. Germline lookup yields CDR1 SGHDT and CDR2 YYEEEE. The DNA for the CDR3 is TGTGCCAGCAGCTTGGCACGGACCCATGGCTACACCTTC. It encodes CASSLARTHGYTF.

This clone was observed a handful of times. In the same sample, other DNA sequences code for this CDR3. The chain uses TRBV7-9 and TRBJ1-1, with a tentative D call TRBD1 (5 bases). From germline, CDR1 is SEHNR and CDR2 FQNEAQ (reference sequence). Deletions cut 5 bases from V and 2 bases from J, with 12 bases between. The CDR3 length is 14 residues. CDR3 residues: CASSLGGVNTEAFF. The DNA for the CDR3 is TGTGCCAGCAGCCTGGGGGGTGTTAACACTGAAGCTTTCTTT.

For this clone: At one of its ends the junction is not consistent with the germline gene, which may arise from a read error. This rearrangement joins TRBV5-8 to TRBJ1-2; D unclear. Germline values: CDR1 SGHTS, CDR2 YDEGEE. This CDR3 is 9 amino acids long. Written as DNA, the CDR3 is TGTGCCAGCAGCCCGCCTGTAGGCTTC. As protein: CASSPPVGF.

The J gene is TRBJ2-7, the V gene TRBV19; D gene unclear. Germline V gives CDR1 LNHDA, CDR2 SQIVND (reference sequence). V gave up 5 bases and J gave up 4 bases, with 12 bases separating them. The CDR3 sequence is 13 residues long. The CDR3 spells CASSFGVTYEQYF. The CDR3, as DNA: TGTGCCAGTAGTTTTGGGGTCACTTACGAGCAGTACTTC.

The genes are TRBV27 and TRBJ2-1; possibly TRBD1 or TRBD2 for D (6 bases each). The CDR3 has 13 amino acids. CDR1 and CDR2 (germline): MNHEY, SMNVEV (reference sequence). The germline V and J ends were trimmed by 0 bases and 8 bases, with 8 bases remaining between them. CDR3 sequence (DNA): TGTGCCAGCAGTTTATCGGGGGGCTATGAGCAGTTCTTC. It translates to CASSLSGGYEQFF.

CDR3 protein: CASSAGTLEAFF. CDR3 nucleotide sequence: TGTGCCAGCAGCGCCGGGACACTTGAAGCTTTCTTT. J is TRBJ1-1 and V is TRBV7-9; possible D gene TRBD1, 6 bases. Germline values: CDR1 SEHNR, CDR2 FQNEAQ (reference sequence). Trimming removed 5 bases from V and 7 bases from J, with 11 bases in between. This CDR3 contains 12 residues. Full variable domain (remainder filled in from reference TRBV7-9 and TRBJ1-1): DTGVSQNPRHKITKRGQNVTFRCDPISEHNRLYWYRQTLGQGPEFLTYFQNEAQLEKSRLLSDRFSAERPKGSFSTLEIQRTEQGDSAMYLCASSAGTLEAFFGQGTRLTVV.

With respect to this clone: This same CDR3 is encoded by further DNA sequences in the sample. The chain combines TRBV27 with TRBJ2-5, with a tentative D call TRBD2 (7 bases). Trimming removed 6 bases at V and 5 bases at J, with 16 bases between. The CDR3 has 14 amino acids. Germline V lookup: CDR1 MNHEY, CDR2 SMNVEV (reference sequence). The CDR3 protein is CASSLVQGGETQYF. The DNA for the CDR3 is TGTGCCAGCAGCCTAGTACAGGGAGGGGAGACCCAGTACTTC.

The rearrangement uses TRBV9 and TRBJ1-2, with D possibly TRBD1 on 5 matching bases. The CDR3 loop spans 14 amino acids. Germline values: CDR1 SGDLS, CDR2 YYNGEE. V was pared by 4 bases and J by 5 bases, with 15 bases between. CDR3 loop: CASSPDSGGYGYTF. CDR3 sequence (DNA): TGTGCCAGCAGCCCCGACAGCGGTGGATATGGCTACACCTTC.